This T cell receptor beta chain was recorded in a study of metastatic and nonmetastatic thyroid tumors. Points from the study as a whole: Reports indicated that malignant thyroid tumors showed significantly higher TCR beta diversity than benign nodules did, in blood and tumor.

As concerns this clone: Its specificity is unknown.

As originally analysed: A papillary thyroid cancer distant-metastasis classifier was built from CDR3 differences across clinicopathological groups. TCRdb re-called the PCR reads via MiXCR. The V and J calls and clone size are TCRdb's, not the authors'. Of around 25,000 clones in the sample, over 10% were seen once. With 0 bases clipped from V and 5 bases from J, the junction kept 21 bases outside the gene matches. Germline assignment: CDR1 MNHEY and CDR2 SVGEGT. This CDR3 is 20 amino acids long. Every patient underwent thyroid surgery untreated. This TCR was sampled from a female donor with papillary thyroid cancer or a benign thyroid nodule (not recorded which). Some clones in this sample may be carry-over from other donors' samples. The material sequenced was blood. The chain couples TRBV6-2 or TRBV6-3 to TRBJ2-7; 8 nucleotides match TRBD1. The CDR3 spells CASSYSASSPPWTGFDEQYF. CDR3 DNA sequence: TGTGCCAGCAGTTACTCGGCCAGCTCACCACCGTGGACAGGGTTCGACGAGCAGTACTTC.